Presented here are 17 T cell receptor beta chains from one specimen sequenced in a study of shared clonotypes between healthy human individuals. Naivety among CD8 cells was defined by CD45RO negativity and positive CCR7 selection, thereby excluding terminally differentiated effector memory CD45RA+ cells. Clones were read by immunoSEQ multiplex PCR, and TCRdb kept only the in-frame ones, dropping some. The sample gives about 2,100,000 clones, roughly 91% of which show up once; 1.7% is in the top ten. The material sequenced was naive CD8+ T cells from PBMCs. The receptors here all came from a man between 18 and 29 years old in good health. Some clones in this sample may be carry-over from other donors' samples.

The rearrangement links TRBV16 to TRBJ1-2; no firm D call. Germline CDR1 and CDR2: KGHSY and FQNENV. Trimming took off 7 bases at V and 6 bases at J, with 18 bases between the two ends. CDR3 size: 14 residues. CDR3 in amino acids: CASIKGAPTDGYTF. For the CDR3, the DNA is TGTGCCAGCATCAAGGGAGCTCCCACGGATGGCTACACCTTC.

V and J are TRBV5-1 and TRBJ2-7, with D possibly TRBD1 on 6 matching bases. This CDR3 is 14 amino acids long. Deletions cut 4 bases from V and 3 bases from J, with 14 bases between. Germline lookup yields CDR1 SGHRS and CDR2 YFSETQ. CDR3 amino acids: CASSAGDTDYEQYF. In DNA, the CDR3 is TGCGCCAGCAGCGCCGGGGACACTGACTACGAGCAGTACTTC.

This chain uses TRBV29-1 with TRBJ2-1; TRBD2 agrees at 10 bases. Germline-derived CDR1 and CDR2 are SQVTM and ANQGSEA. Unmatched junction bases numbered 6, after V lost 0 bases and J lost 7 bases. The CDR3 sequence is 15 residues long. CDR3 DNA: TGCAGCGTTGAAGATGGGACTAGCGTATATAATGAGCAGTTCTTC. This encodes CSVEDGTSVYNEQFF.

This chain uses TRBV5-1 with TRBJ1-2; 11 positions match TRBD1. V gave up 3 bases and J gave up 4 bases; unmatched junction bases: 5. Looked up from germline, CDR1 is SGHRS and CDR2 is YFSETQ. The CDR3 is made up of 15 amino acids. In DNA form, the CDR3 reads TGCGCCAGCAGCTCCTGGGACAGGGGGACCTATGGCTACACCTTC. Its translation is CASSSWDRGTYGYTF.

This sequence joins TRBV7-6 and TRBJ2-2, with a possible D match to TRBD2 (5 bases). The CDR3 totals 15 residues. In germline, CDR1 is SGHVS, CDR2 FNYEAQ. The V gene lost 5 bases and the J gene lost 0 bases, with 10 bases spanning the gap. This chain's CDR3 is CASSPRRPNTGELFF. The CDR3 DNA follows: TGTGCCAGCAGCCCGCGGAGGCCGAACACCGGGGAGCTGTTTTTT. The full variable domain, completed using reference TRBV7-6 and TRBJ2-2, is GAGVSQSPRYKVTKRGQDVALRCDPISGHVSLYWYRQALGQGPEFLTYFNYEAQQDKSGLPNDRFSAERPEGSISTLTIQRTEQRDSAMYRCASSPRRPNTGELFFGEGSRLTVL.

This chain joins TRBV27 and TRBJ2-7, with 9 bases fitting TRBD2. The CDR3 sequence is 13 residues long. V trimming: 8 bases; J trimming: 5 bases; junction bases outside the gene matches: 7. In germline, CDR1 is MNHEY, CDR2 SMNVEV (reference sequence). The CDR3 sequence: CASRLAVLNEQYF. The CDR3 DNA sequence: TGTGCCAGCCGACTAGCGGTCTTGAACGAGCAGTACTTC.

This chain links TRBV6-4 with TRBJ2-7; the match to TRBD2 covers 8 bases. The CDR3 spans 15 residues. Germline-derived CDR1 and CDR2 are MRHNA and SNTAGT. V trimming: 6 bases; J trimming: 5 bases; junction bases outside the gene matches: 12. CDR3 coding DNA: TGTGCCAGCAGGTCTCGAGCGGGAGAGGCAAACGAGCAGTACTTC. It specifies CASRSRAGEANEQYF.

CDR3 loop: CASSQDLRLASSDTQYF. The CDR3 coding sequence is TGTGCCAGCAGCCAAGATTTGAGACTAGCGAGCTCAGATACGCAGTATTTT. This chain joins TRBV4-2 and TRBJ2-3; 8 bases line up with TRBD2. With V trimmed by 0 bases and J by 4 bases, 9 bases remained unmatched. Germline CDR1 and CDR2: LGHNA and YNFKEQ. This CDR3 comprises 17 residues.

The chain links TRBV2 to TRBJ1-2; D uncertain. This CDR3 has 10 residues. Germline V gene data show CDR1 as SNHLY and CDR2 as FYNNEI. Trimming took 5 bases from V and 6 from J, leaving 4 bases between them. Written as DNA, the CDR3 is TGTGCCAGCAGTCTCGATGGCTACACCTTC. It encodes CASSLDGYTF. Full variable domain (outside the CDR3, taken from reference TRBV2 and TRBJ1-2): EPEVTQTPSHQVTQMGQEVILRCVPISNHLYFYWYRQILGQKVEFLVSFYNNEISEKSEIFDDQFSVERPDGSNFTLKIRSTKLEDSAMYFCASSLDGYTFGSGTRLTVV.

V usage is TRBV7-9 and J usage is TRBJ2-5, with 7 positions matching TRBD1. The V gene end was trimmed by 5 bases and the J gene end by 5 bases; junction bases not matched to a gene: 14. The germline V gene encodes CDR1 SEHNR and CDR2 FQNEAQ (reference sequence). CDR3 length equals 16 residues. The CDR3 region is CASSPQQGSMVETQYF. The CDR3 DNA follows: TGTGCCAGCAGCCCCCAACAGGGGTCGATGGTGGAGACCCAGTACTTC.

This clone was counted only a few times. This rearrangement joins TRBV7-9 to TRBJ1-1, with a tentative D call TRBD1 (5 bases). The CDR3 consists of 15 residues. V lost 5 bases and J 1 base, leaving 14 bases between the germline ends. Germline CDR1 is SEHNR and CDR2 is FQNEAQ (reference sequence). DNA for the CDR3: TGTGCCAGCAGCCCCGCTCGGGGCAGGAACACTGAAGCTTTCTTT. Its translation: CASSPARGRNTEAFF.

The chain has TRBV9 and TRBJ1-3; no firm D call. This CDR3 has 14 residues. The germline V gene encodes CDR1 SGDLS and CDR2 YYNGEE. Trimming took off 4 bases at V and 1 base at J, with 9 bases between the two ends. The CDR3 DNA reads TGTGCCAGCAGCCCCACGGTTTCTGGAAACACCATATATTTT. It encodes CASSPTVSGNTIYF.

The chain combines TRBV4-1 with TRBJ2-7, with D perhaps given as TRBD1 or TRBD2 (5 bases each). The V gene lost 0 bases and the J gene lost 2 bases, with 11 bases spanning the gap. CDR1 and CDR2 (germline): MGHRA, YSYEKL. There are 15 residues in the CDR3. The CDR3 region is CASSQDWWGTYEQYF. The CDR3 DNA reads as TGCGCCAGCAGCCAAGATTGGTGGGGGACCTACGAGCAGTACTTC.

The rearrangement uses TRBV9 and TRBJ2-5; D is perhaps TRBD2 (5 bases). From germline, CDR1 is SGDLS and CDR2 YYNGEE. This CDR3 is built from 13 residues. V was pared by 0 bases and J by 9 bases, with 12 bases between. CDR3 amino acids: CASSVGPERSQYF. DNA for the CDR3: TGTGCCAGCAGCGTAGGGCCCGAGCGGTCCCAGTACTTC. The complete variable domain, with remaining parts taken from reference TRBV9 and TRBJ2-5, reads DSGVTQTPKHLITATGQRVTLRCSPRSGDLSVYWYQQSLDQGLQFLIQYYNGEERAKGNILERFSAQQFPDLHSELNLSSLELGDSALYFCASSVGPERSQYFGPGTRLLVL.

V is TRBV6-5 and J is TRBJ2-2; perhaps TRBD2 as D (5 bases). Germline CDR1 is MNHEY and CDR2 is SVGAGI. The CDR3 covers 13 residues. V lost 4 bases, J lost 4 bases, and 7 bases lay in between. CDR3 DNA: TGTGCCAGCAGTTTGGACTTCACCGGGGAGCTGTTTTTT. Translating gives CASSLDFTGELFF.

This clone was counted a few times. The chain recombines TRBV7-9 with TRBJ1-1, with a weak D call TRBD1 (5 bases). V shed 4 bases and J shed 6 bases, with 12 bases lying between them. Germline values: CDR1 SEHNR, CDR2 FQNEAQ (reference sequence). This CDR3 has 13 amino acids. The DNA of the CDR3 is TGTGCCAGCAGCTCCGACAGTTTTCCTGAAGCTTTCTTT. Translating it yields CASSSDSFPEAFF.

This chain uses TRBV5-1 with TRBJ2-2; 12 nucleotides align to TRBD1. There are 16 residues in the CDR3. Germline V gene lookup returns CDR1 SGHRS and CDR2 YFSETQ. V lost 7 bases to trimming and J lost 6 bases; unmatched junction nucleotides: 10. CDR3 sequence (DNA): TGCGCCAGCCGTCAAACCGGGACAGGGGGCTCCGGGGAGCTGTTTTTT. This sequence encodes CASRQTGTGGSGELFF. Supplemented by reference TRBV5-1 and TRBJ2-2, the full variable domain reads KAGVTQTPRYLIKTRGQQVTLSCSPISGHRSVSWYQQTPGQGLQFLFEYFSETQRNKGNFPGRFSGRQFSNSRSEMNVSTLELGDSALYLCASRQTGTGGSGELFFGEGSRLTVL.